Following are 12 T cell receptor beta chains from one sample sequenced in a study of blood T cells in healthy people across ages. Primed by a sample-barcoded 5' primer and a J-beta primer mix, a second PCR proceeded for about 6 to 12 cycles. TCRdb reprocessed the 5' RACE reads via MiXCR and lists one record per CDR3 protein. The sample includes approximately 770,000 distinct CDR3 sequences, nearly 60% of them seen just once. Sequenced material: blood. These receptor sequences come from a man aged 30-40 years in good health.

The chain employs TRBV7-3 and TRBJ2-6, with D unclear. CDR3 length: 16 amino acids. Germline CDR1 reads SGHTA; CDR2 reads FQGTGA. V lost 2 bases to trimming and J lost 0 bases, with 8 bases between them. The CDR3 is CASSLGPISGANVLTF. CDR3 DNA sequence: TGTGCCAGCAGCTTAGGGCCCATCTCTGGGGCCAACGTCCTGACTTTC.

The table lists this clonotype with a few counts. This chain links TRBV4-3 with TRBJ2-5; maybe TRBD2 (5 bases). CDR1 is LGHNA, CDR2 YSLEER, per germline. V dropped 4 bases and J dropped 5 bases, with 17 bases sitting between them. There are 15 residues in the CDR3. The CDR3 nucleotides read TGCGCCAGCAGCCTCCGGGAAAGCCCACGGGAGACCCAGTACTTC. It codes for CASSLRESPRETQYF.

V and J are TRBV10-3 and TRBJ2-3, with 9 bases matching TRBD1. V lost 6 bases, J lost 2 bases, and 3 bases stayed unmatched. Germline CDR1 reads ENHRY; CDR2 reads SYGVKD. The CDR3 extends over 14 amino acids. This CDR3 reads CAIRGQGDTDTQYF. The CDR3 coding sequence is TGTGCCATCAGGGGACAGGGAGACACAGATACGCAGTATTTT.

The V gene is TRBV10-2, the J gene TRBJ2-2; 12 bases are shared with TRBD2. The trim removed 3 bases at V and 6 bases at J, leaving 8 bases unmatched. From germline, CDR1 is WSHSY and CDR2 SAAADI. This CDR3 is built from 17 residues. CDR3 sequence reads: CASSEITSGGISGELFF. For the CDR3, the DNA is TGCGCCAGCAGTGAAATAACTAGCGGGGGGATTTCCGGGGAGCTGTTTTTT.

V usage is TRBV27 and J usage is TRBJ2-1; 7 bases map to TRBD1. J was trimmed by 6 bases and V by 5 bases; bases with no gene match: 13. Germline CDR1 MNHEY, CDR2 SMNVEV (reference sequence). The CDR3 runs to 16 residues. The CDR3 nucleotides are TGTGCCAGCAGTACCCAACAGGGGCGCCCTCCCAATGAGCAGTTCTTC. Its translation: CASSTQQGRPPNEQFF.

The CDR3: CASSLPGQTNNYGYTF. The DNA of the CDR3 is TGTGCCAGCAGCCTCCCGGGACAGACTAATAACTATGGCTACACCTTC. The V and J genes are TRBV7-9 and TRBJ1-2, with 7 bases fitting TRBD1. Germline-derived CDR1 and CDR2 are SEHNR and FQNEAQ (reference sequence). J was trimmed by 1 base and V by 5 bases; bases with no gene match: 10. The CDR3 is 16 residues long.

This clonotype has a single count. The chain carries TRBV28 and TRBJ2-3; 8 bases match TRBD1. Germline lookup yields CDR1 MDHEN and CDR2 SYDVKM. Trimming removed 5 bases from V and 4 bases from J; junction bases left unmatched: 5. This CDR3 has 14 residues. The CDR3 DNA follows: TGTGCCAGCAGTGTGGACAGGGTAGCAGATACGCAGTATTTT. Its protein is CASSVDRVADTQYF.

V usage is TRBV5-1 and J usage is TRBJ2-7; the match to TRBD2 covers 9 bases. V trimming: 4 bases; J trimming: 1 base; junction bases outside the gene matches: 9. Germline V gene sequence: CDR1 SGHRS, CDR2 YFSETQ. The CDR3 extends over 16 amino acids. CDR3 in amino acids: CASSPTAGGKSYEQYF. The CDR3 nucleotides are TGCGCCAGCAGCCCGACAGCGGGAGGTAAATCCTACGAGCAGTACTTC.

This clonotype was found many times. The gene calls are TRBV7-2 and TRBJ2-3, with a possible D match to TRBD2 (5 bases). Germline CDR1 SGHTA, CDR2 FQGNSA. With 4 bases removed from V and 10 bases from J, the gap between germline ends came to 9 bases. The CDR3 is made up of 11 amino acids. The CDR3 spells CASSSGWAQYF. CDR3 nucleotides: TGTGCCAGCAGCTCGGGATGGGCGCAGTATTTT.

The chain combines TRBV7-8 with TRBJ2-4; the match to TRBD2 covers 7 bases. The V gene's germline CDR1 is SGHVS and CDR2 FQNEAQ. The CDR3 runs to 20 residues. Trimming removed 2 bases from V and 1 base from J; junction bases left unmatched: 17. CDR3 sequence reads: CASSLMSLAEIYLAKNIQYF. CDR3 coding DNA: TGTGCCAGCAGCTTAATGAGTCTAGCGGAAATCTATCTTGCCAAAAACATTCAGTACTTC. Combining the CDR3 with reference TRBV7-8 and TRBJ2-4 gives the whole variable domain GAGVSQSPRYKVAKRGQDVALRCDPISGHVSLFWYQQALGQGPEFLTYFQNEAQLDKSGLPSDRFFAERPEGSVSTLKIQRTQQEDSAVYLCASSLMSLAEIYLAKNIQYFGAGTRLSVL.

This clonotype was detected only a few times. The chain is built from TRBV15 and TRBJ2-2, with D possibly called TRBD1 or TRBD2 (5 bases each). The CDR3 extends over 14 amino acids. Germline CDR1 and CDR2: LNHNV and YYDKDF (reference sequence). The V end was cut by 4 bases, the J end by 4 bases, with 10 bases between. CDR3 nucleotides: TGTGCCACCAGCATTTTGAGGGGCACCGGGGAGCTGTTTTTT. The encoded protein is CATSILRGTGELFF.

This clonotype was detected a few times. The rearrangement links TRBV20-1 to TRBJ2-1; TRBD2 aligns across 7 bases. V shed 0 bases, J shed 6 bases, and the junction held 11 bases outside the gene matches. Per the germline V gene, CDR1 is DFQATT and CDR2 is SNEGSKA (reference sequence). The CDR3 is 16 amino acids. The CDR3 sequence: CSARDRLGGFFNEQFF. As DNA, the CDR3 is TGCAGTGCTAGAGATCGCTTGGGGGGGTTCTTCAATGAGCAGTTCTTC.